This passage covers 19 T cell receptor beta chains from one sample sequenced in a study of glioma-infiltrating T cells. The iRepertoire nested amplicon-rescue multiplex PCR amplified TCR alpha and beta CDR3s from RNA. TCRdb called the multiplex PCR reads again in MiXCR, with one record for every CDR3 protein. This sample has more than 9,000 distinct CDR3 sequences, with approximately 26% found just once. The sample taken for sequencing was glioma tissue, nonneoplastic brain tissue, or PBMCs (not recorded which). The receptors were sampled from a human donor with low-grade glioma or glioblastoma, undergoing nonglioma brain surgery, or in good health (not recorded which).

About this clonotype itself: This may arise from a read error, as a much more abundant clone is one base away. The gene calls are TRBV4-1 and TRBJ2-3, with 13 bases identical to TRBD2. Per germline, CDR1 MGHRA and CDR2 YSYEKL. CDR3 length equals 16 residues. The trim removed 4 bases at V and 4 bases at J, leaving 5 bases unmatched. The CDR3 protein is CASSLRTSGRPDTQYF. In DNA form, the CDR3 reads TGCGCCAGCAGCCTTAGGACTAGCGGGAGACCAGATACGCAGTATTTT.

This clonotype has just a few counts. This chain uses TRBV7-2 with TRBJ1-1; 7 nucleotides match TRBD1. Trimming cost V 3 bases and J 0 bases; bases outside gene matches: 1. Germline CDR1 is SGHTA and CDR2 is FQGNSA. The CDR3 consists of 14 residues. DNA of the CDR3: TGTGCCAGCAGCTTGGACAGGCTGAACACTGAAGCTTTCTTT. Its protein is CASSLDRLNTEAFF. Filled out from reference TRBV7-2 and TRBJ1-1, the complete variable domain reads GAGVSQSPSNKVTEKGKDVELRCDPISGHTALYWYRQSLGQGLEFLIYFQGNSAPDKSGLPSDRFSAERTGGSVSTLTIQRTQQEDSAVYLCASSLDRLNTEAFFGQGTRLTVV.

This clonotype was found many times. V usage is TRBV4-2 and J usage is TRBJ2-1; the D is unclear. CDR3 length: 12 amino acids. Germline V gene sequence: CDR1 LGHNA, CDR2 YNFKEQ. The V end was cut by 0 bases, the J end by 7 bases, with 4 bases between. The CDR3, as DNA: TGTGCCAGCAGCCAAGATAGGAATGAGCAGTTCTTC. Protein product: CASSQDRNEQFF.

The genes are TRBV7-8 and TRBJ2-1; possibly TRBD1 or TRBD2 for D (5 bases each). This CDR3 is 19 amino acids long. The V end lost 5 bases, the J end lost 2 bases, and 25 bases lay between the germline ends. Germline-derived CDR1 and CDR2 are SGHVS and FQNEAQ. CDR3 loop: CASSPGKGHNRGTYNEQFF. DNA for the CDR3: TGTGCCAGCAGCCCTGGGAAGGGGCACAACCGGGGAACCTACAATGAGCAGTTCTTC.

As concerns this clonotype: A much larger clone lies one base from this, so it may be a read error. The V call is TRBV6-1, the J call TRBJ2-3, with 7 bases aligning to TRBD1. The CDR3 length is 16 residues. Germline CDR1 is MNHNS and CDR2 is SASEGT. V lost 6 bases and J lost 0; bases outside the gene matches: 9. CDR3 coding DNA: TGTGCCAGCAGCAACGGAAAGACAGGGAGCACAGATACGCAGTATTTT. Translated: CASSNGKTGSTDTQYF.

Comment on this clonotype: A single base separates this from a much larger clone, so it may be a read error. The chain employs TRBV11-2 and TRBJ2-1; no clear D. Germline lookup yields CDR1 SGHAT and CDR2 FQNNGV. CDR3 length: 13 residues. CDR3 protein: CASILGHGNEQFF. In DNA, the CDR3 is TGTGCCAGCATCTTAGGTCATGGCAATGAGCAGTTCTTC.

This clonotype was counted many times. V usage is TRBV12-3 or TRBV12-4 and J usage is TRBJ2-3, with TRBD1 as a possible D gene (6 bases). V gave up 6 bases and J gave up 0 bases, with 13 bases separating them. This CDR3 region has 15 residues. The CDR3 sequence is CASRPWTASTDTQYF. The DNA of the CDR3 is TGTGCCAGCAGACCTTGGACAGCGAGCACAGATACGCAGTATTTT.

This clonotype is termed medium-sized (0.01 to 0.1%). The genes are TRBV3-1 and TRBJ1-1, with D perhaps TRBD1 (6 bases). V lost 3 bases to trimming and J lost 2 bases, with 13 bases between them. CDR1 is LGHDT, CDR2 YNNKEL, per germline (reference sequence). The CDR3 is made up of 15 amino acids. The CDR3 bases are TGTGCCAGCAGCCACTACAGGGTTTCTAACACTGAAGCTTTCTTT. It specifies CASSHYRVSNTEAFF. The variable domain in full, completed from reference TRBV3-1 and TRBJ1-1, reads DTAVSQTPKYLVTQMGNDKSIKCEQNLGHDTMYWYKQDSKKFLKIMFSYNNKELIINETVPNRFSPKSPDKAHLNLHINSLELGDSAVYFCASSHYRVSNTEAFFGQGTRLTVV.

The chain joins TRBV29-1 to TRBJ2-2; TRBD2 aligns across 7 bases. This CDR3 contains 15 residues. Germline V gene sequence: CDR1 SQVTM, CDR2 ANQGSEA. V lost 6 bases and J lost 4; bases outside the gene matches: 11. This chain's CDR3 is CSVQLQREPTGELFF. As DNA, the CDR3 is TGCAGCGTCCAACTACAGCGGGAACCCACCGGGGAGCTGTTTTTT.

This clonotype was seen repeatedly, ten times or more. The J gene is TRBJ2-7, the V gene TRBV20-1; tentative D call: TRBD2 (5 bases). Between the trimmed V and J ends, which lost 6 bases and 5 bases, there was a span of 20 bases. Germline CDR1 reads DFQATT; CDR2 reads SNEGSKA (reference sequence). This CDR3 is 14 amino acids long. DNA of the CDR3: TGCAGTGCATTCGAACGAGGGCCGACCCACGAGCAGTACTTC. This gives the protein CSAFERGPTHEQYF.

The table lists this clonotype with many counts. CDR3 protein: CASSLVRGLLNEQFF. CDR3 coding DNA: TGTGCCAGCAGCTTAGTCAGGGGGCTTTTGAATGAGCAGTTCTTC. The chain couples TRBV7-9 to TRBJ2-1; 8 bases line up with TRBD1. Germline-derived CDR1 and CDR2 are SEHNR and FQNEAQ (reference sequence). This CDR3 is 15 amino acids long. The V segment lost 1 base and the J segment 7 bases; nucleotides outside the gene matches: 6. Filled out from reference TRBV7-9 and TRBJ2-1, the complete variable domain reads DTGVSQNPRHKITKRGQNVTFRCDPISEHNRLYWYRQTLGQGPEFLTYFQNEAQLEKSRLLSDRFSAERPKGSFSTLEIQRTEQGDSAMYLCASSLVRGLLNEQFFGPGTRLTVL.

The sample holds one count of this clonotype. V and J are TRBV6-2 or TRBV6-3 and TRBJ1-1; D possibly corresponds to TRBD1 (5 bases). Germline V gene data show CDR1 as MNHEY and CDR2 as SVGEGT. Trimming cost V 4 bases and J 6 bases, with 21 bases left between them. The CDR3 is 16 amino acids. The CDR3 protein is CASSSLPGKGYAEAFF. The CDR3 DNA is TGTGCCAGCAGTTCCCTACCGGGAAAGGGGTACGCTGAAGCTTTCTTT.

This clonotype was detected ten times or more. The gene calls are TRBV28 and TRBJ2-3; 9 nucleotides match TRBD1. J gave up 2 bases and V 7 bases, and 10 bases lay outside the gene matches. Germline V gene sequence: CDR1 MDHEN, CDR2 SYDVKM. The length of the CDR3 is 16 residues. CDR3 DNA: TGTGCCAGCACTTTCCATGGACAGGGGATCACAGATACGCAGTATTTT. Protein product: CASTFHGQGITDTQYF.

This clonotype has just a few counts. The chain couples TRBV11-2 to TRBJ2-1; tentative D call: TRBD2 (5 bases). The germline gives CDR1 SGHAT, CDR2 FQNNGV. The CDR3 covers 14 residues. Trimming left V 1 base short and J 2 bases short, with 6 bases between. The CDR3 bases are TGTGCCAGCAGCTTAGCGGGAACCTACAATGAGCAGTTCTTC. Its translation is CASSLAGTYNEQFF.

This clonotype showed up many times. This CDR3 reads CSASVGNTIYF. The CDR3 DNA is TGCAGTGCTAGTGTCGGGAACACCATATATTTT. This chain uses TRBV20-1 with TRBJ1-3; D call uncertain. The ends were cut back, 3 bases at V and 7 bases at J, with 7 bases in the middle. Per germline, CDR1 DFQATT and CDR2 SNEGSKA (reference sequence). This CDR3 has 11 amino acids.

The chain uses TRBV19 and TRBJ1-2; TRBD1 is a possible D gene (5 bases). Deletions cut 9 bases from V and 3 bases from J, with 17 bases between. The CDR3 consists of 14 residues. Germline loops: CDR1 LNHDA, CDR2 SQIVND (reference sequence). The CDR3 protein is CASLKLAGDYGYTF. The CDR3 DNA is TGTGCCAGCCTGAAGTTGGCGGGGGACTATGGCTACACCTTC. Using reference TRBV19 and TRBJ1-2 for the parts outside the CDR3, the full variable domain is DGGITQSPKYLFRKEGQNVTLSCEQNLNHDAMYWYRQDPGQGLRLIYYSQIVNDFQKGDIAEGYSVSREKKESFPLTVTSAQKNPTAFYLCASLKLAGDYGYTFGSGTRLTVV.

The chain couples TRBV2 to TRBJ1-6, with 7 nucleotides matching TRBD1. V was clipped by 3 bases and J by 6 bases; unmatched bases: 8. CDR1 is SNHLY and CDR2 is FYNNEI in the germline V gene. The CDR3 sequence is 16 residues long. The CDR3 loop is CASSDDRANFNSPLHF. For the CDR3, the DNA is TGTGCCAGCAGTGATGACAGGGCGAATTTTAATTCACCCCTCCACTTT.

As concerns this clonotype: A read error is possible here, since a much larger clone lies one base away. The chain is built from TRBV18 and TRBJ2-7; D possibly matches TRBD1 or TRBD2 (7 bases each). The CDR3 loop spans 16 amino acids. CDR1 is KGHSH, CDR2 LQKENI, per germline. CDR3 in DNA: TGTGCCATCTCACCCCAGGGGGGGGCCAACTCCTACGAGCAGTACTTC. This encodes CAISPQGGANSYEQYF.

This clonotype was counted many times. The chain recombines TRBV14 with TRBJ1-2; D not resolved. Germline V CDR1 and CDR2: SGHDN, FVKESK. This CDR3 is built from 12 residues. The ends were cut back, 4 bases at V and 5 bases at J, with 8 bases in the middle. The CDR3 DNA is TGTGCCAGCAGCCGCTACGAGTATGGCTACACCTTC. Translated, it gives CASSRYEYGYTF.